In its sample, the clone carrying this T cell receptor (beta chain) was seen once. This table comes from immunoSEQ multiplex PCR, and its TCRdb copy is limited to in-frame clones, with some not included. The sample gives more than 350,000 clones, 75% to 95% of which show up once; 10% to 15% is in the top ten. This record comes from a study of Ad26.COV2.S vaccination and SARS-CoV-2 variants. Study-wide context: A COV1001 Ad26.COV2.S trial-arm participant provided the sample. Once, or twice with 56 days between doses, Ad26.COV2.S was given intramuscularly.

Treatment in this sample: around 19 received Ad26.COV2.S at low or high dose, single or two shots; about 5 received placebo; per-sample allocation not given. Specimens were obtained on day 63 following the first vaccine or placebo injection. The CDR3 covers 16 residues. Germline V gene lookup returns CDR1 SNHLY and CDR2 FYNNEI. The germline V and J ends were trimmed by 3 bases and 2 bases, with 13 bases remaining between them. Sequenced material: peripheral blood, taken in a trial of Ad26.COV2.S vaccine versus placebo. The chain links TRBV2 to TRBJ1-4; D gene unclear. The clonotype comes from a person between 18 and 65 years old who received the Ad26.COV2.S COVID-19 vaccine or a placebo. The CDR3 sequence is CASSDKLYGTNEKLFF. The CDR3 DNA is TGTGCCAGCAGTGATAAGCTCTACGGCACTAATGAAAAACTGTTTTTT.